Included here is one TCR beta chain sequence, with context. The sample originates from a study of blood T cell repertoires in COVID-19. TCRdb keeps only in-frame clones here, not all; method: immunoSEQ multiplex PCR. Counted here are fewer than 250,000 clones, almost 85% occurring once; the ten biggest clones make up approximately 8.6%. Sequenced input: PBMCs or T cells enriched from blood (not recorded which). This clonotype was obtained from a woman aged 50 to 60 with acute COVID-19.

CDR3 coding DNA: TGTGCCAGCAGTGAACAGGGGGCGCGGACTGAAGCTTTCTTT. The encoded protein is CASSEQGARTEAFF. The chain has TRBV6-1 and TRBJ1-1; TRBD1 aligns across 8 bases. V gave up 2 bases and J gave up 5 bases; unmatched junction bases: 4. Germline CDR1 is MNHNS and CDR2 is SASEGT. The CDR3 has 14 amino acids.